The T cell receptor (beta chain) described here comes from a study of blood T cell repertoires in COVID-19. The study assigned cohorts using participant-reported clinical history. Sequencing was performed with immunoSEQ multiplex PCR; in TCRdb, only in-frame clones are kept and a portion is missing. There are hundreds of thousands of clones in the sample; roughly 89% occur only once, and 2% to 3% lies in the top ten. V lost 3 bases and J 6 bases, leaving 21 bases between the germline ends. The CDR3 loop spans 16 amino acids. The germline CDR1 and CDR2 sequences are MNHNS and SASEGT. The receptor was isolated from a woman between 25 and 40 years old with acute COVID-19. This chain links TRBV6-1 with TRBJ2-7, with D possibly matching TRBD2 (5 bases). Sequencing was carried out using PBMCs or T cells enriched from blood (not recorded which). The CDR3 DNA is TGTGCCAGCAGTGATCTTTTCGAGGGTCATGTCTCCGAGCAGTACTTC. This encodes CASSDLFEGHVSEQYF.